The 10 T cell receptor beta chains reported below all come from one sample, sequenced in a study of CD8 T cells in Susac syndrome. The RNA input was roughly 0.45 to 1 ug, and it was reverse transcribed with random hexamers. TCRdb re-analysed the immunoSEQ multiplex PCR reads in MiXCR, keeping a single row per CDR3 protein. The sample has fewer than 150,000 distinct CDR3 sequences; 85% to 95% are singletons. Sequencing was performed on CD4+ T cells from PBMCs. These receptors were obtained from a human donor with multiple sclerosis.

This chain links TRBV30 with TRBJ2-1, with D possibly being TRBD2 (5 bases). Trimming cost V 3 bases and J 0 bases, with 9 bases left between them. Germline V lookup: CDR1 GTSNPN, CDR2 SVGIG (reference sequence). This CDR3 has 14 amino acids. The CDR3 region is CAWSRGNSYNEQFF. The CDR3 DNA sequence: TGTGCCTGGAGCCGGGGAAACTCCTACAATGAGCAGTTCTTC.

The chain is built from TRBV10-3 and TRBJ2-2; no clear D gene. The ends were cut back, 7 bases at V and 6 bases at J, with 12 bases in the middle. Germline V gives CDR1 ENHRY, CDR2 SYGVKD. This CDR3 is built from 13 residues. The CDR3: CAIMVVGAGELFF. In DNA form, the CDR3 reads TGTGCCATCATGGTCGTAGGAGCCGGGGAGCTGTTTTTT.

The chain has TRBV25-1 and TRBJ1-2; D is uncertain. The V and J ends lost 2 bases and 8 bases respectively, with 15 bases between them. CDR3 size: 14 residues. Germline V CDR1 and CDR2: MGHDK, SYGVNS. The CDR3 spells CASSEVQGSSGYTF. The CDR3 DNA reads TGTGCCAGCAGTGAAGTCCAAGGGAGTTCGGGCTACACCTTC.

The CDR3 region is CASGFNEGTEAFF. In DNA form, the CDR3 reads TGTGCTAGTGGTTTCAATGAGGGCACTGAAGCTTTCTTT. The V gene is TRBV12-5, the J gene TRBJ1-1; D unclear. Deletions cut 3 bases from V and 4 bases from J, with 9 bases between. The CDR3 runs 13 residues. CDR1 LGHNT and CDR2 FRNRAP come from the germline V gene.

In this sample, this clonotype turned up a few times. The rearrangement joins TRBV7-2 to TRBJ2-2; D call uncertain. Germline lookup yields CDR1 SGHTA and CDR2 FQGNSA. V was cut by 3 bases and J by 3 bases, with 2 bases left in between. The CDR3 loop spans 12 amino acids. The CDR3 DNA is TGTGCCAGCAGCTTCTACACCGGGGAGCTGTTTTTT. This sequence encodes CASSFYTGELFF.

V is TRBV6-1 and J is TRBJ1-4; D gene unclear. V was trimmed by 10 bases and J by 8 bases, leaving 8 bases between them. Germline V gene sequence: CDR1 MNHNS, CDR2 SASEGT. The CDR3 length is 10 residues. CDR3 nucleotides: TGTGCCACCCTTCGGGAAAAACTGTTTTTT. Translating gives CATLREKLFF.

The CDR3 DNA follows: TGCAGTGCTAGGCTTGACAGCCTAACCGGGGAGCTGTTTTTT. It translates to CSARLDSLTGELFF. The V call is TRBV20-1, the J call TRBJ2-2; D possibly corresponds to TRBD1 (5 bases). Per germline, CDR1 DFQATT and CDR2 SNEGSKA (reference sequence). This CDR3 comprises 14 residues. Between the trimmed V and J ends, which lost 3 bases and 5 bases, there was a span of 13 bases.

This chain joins TRBV28 and TRBJ2-7; possible D gene TRBD1, 6 bases. The germline V gene encodes CDR1 MDHEN and CDR2 SYDVKM. Trimming removed 5 bases from V and 2 bases from J, with 16 bases in between. This CDR3 is built from 15 residues. The CDR3 DNA sequence: TGTGCCAGCAGTCCCACAGGGATAAGGGCCTACGAGCAGTACTTC. Protein sequence: CASSPTGIRAYEQYF.

The chain uses TRBV5-1 and TRBJ2-7; TRBD2 is a possible D gene (5 bases). V was pared by 0 bases and J by 7 bases, with 11 bases between. This CDR3 spans 13 amino acids. The germline CDR1 and CDR2 sequences are SGHRS and YFSETQ. The CDR3 protein is CASSLGRPGEQYF. For the CDR3, the DNA is TGCGCCAGCAGCTTGGGTCGGCCGGGGGAGCAGTACTTC. The whole variable domain, remainder taken from reference TRBV5-1 and TRBJ2-7, is KAGVTQTPRYLIKTRGQQVTLSCSPISGHRSVSWYQQTPGQGLQFLFEYFSETQRNKGNFPGRFSGRQFSNSRSEMNVSTLELGDSALYLCASSLGRPGEQYFGPGTRLTVT.

The rearrangement joins TRBV6-5 to TRBJ1-1; D perhaps matches TRBD1 (6 bases). Deletions cut 0 bases from V and 0 bases from J, with 14 bases between. The CDR3 runs 17 residues. Germline V gives CDR1 MNHEY, CDR2 SVGAGI. DNA of the CDR3: TGTGCCAGCAGTTACTCTTCTATCGGACAGCTGAACACTGAAGCTTTCTTT. Protein product: CASSYSSIGQLNTEAFF.